This is a list of T cell receptor beta chains from one sample in a study of identical twins. TCRdb analysed the 5' RACE reads with MiXCR anew, one entry per CDR3 protein. This repertoire shows a few hundred thousand distinct CDR3 sequences, about 8% found once; its top ten account for about 3%. These data were likewise used in another study, on yellow fever vaccine responses in identical twins.

Input material: CD8+ T cells sorted from blood. The receptors were sampled from a woman aged 18 to 35 in good health. The CDR3 runs from the conserved cysteine through the conserved F or W. D genes are given only for firm matches. A clone size is listed for some rows: how often the clone was seen (once, few, many), or a class if it is expanded.

d_gene,j_gene,abundance,v_gene,CDR3nt,CDR3aa
TRBD1,TRBJ2-7,NA,TRBV2,TGTGCCAGCGGGGGTTGGGACAGGGCGGCCTACGAGCAGTACTTC,CASGGWDRAAYEQYF
NA,TRBJ1-2,NA,TRBV3-1,TGTGCCAGCAGCCAAGACCTGGATGGCTACACCTTC,CASSQDLDGYTF
NA,TRBJ2-1,NA,TRBV3-1,TGTGCCAGCAGCCGGAGGGTAGGCTCTGGGAATGAGCAGTTCTTC,CASSRRVGSGNEQFF
NA,TRBJ2-1,many,TRBV24-1,TGTGCCACCATGGGGGCAGCTAATGAGCAGTTCTTC,CATMGAANEQFF
TRBD2,TRBJ2-3,many,TRBV6-5,TGTGCCAGCAGTTATGGGAGCGGGAGGCCCTCCACAGATACGCAGTATTTT,CASSYGSGRPSTDTQYF
TRBD1,TRBJ2-7,few,TRBV4-1,TGCGCCAGCAGCGCCCGGACAGGGGGCGAAGACGAGCAGTACTTC,CASSARTGGEDEQYF
NA,TRBJ2-2,NA,TRBV4-3,TGCGCCAGCAGCCAAGATTCTAGAGAGAACACCGGGGAGCTGTTTTTT,CASSQDSRENTGELFF
TRBD1,TRBJ2-5,few,TRBV28,TGTGCCAGCGCGACTTGGGACCCGACAGGGCAAGAGACCCAGTACTTC,CASATWDPTGQETQYF
TRBD1,TRBJ2-3,NA,TRBV9,TGTGCCAGCAGCGCCGGGAGTTACAGGGGGCTTGGCACAGATACGCAGTATTTT,CASSAGSYRGLGTDTQYF
NA,TRBJ2-7,NA,TRBV7-8,TGTGCCAGCAGTTACGGCCTGACCAACGAGCAGTACTTC,CASSYGLTNEQYF
TRBD2,TRBJ2-5,many,TRBV3-1,TGTGCCAGCAGCCCCCTATTAGGGAGGGAGGAGACCCAGTACTTC,CASSPLLGREETQYF
TRBD1,TRBJ2-1,NA,TRBV4-1,TGCGCCAGCAGCCACCCGACAGGGGTGGCCTACAATGAGCAGTTCTTC,CASSHPTGVAYNEQFF
TRBD2,TRBJ2-1,NA,TRBV4-3,TGCGCCAGCAGCCAAGATCGGAGTCGCGGGAGCTATGAGCAGTTCTTC,CASSQDRSRGSYEQFF
TRBD1,TRBJ2-7,many,TRBV29-1,TGCAGCGTTGAAACAGGGGGTTCTCCCCACTACGAGCAGTACTTC,CSVETGGSPHYEQYF
TRBD2,TRBJ2-5,few,TRBV25-1,TGTGCCAGCAGTGAATTCGTAGTGCGGGGGGAGACCCAGTACTTC,CASSEFVVRGETQYF
TRBD1,TRBJ2-1,many,TRBV20-1,TGCAGTGCTAGTGGGGACAGGGACTACAATGAGCAGTTCTTC,CSASGDRDYNEQFF
NA,TRBJ2-3,NA,TRBV11-3,TGTGCCAGCAGCTTACGCCGAGGTACAGATACGCAGTATTTT,CASSLRRGTDTQYF